Each of the 13 T cell receptor beta chains below was sequenced from the same sample in a study of early T cells in non-severe SARS-CoV-2 infection. TCRdb processed the 5' RACE reads anew with MiXCR; each CDR3 protein has one entry. Here the sample spans approximately 90,000 distinct CDR3 sequences, approximately 16% being singletons. The input for sequencing was whole blood, taken at baseline. These receptors all stem from an adult who was a healthcare worker with PCR-confirmed SARS-CoV-2 infection or an uninfected control (not recorded which).

The rearrangement uses TRBV11-2 and TRBJ2-3; a possible D gene is TRBD1 (5 bases). CDR3 length: 15 amino acids. V shed 0 bases and J shed 6 bases, with 13 bases lying between them. Looked up from germline, CDR1 is SGHAT and CDR2 is FQNNGV. CDR3 sequence: CASSLETGYRDTQYF. CDR3 DNA sequence: TGTGCCAGCAGCTTAGAAACAGGCTACAGGGATACGCAGTATTTT.

This clonotype occurred many times. The rearrangement uses TRBV20-1 and TRBJ2-7; 7 bases are a match to TRBD1. Looked up from germline, CDR1 is DFQATT and CDR2 is SNEGSKA (reference sequence). This CDR3 contains 13 residues. The ends lost 3 bases at V and 3 bases at J; junction bases unmatched: 5. The CDR3 nucleotides read TGCAGTGCTAGTTTGACAGGGATCTACGAGCAGTACTTC. Protein product: CSASLTGIYEQYF.

The chain carries TRBV20-1 and TRBJ2-3; TRBD2 matches 9 bases. The CDR3 sequence is 14 residues long. From germline, CDR1 is DFQATT and CDR2 SNEGSKA (reference sequence). With V trimmed by 4 bases and J by 0 bases, 2 bases remained unmatched. CDR3 sequence: CSATSGASTDTQYF. In DNA form, the CDR3 reads TGCAGTGCTACTAGCGGGGCTAGCACAGATACGCAGTATTTT.

The genes are TRBV12-3 or TRBV12-4 and TRBJ1-1; D gene unclear. The V and J ends lost 6 bases and 1 base respectively, with 9 bases between them. The CDR3 is made up of 13 amino acids. The CDR3 reads CASRPQGNTEAFF. The CDR3 bases are TGTGCCAGCAGGCCCCAAGGGAACACTGAAGCTTTCTTT.

The chain links TRBV6-2 or TRBV6-3 to TRBJ2-5; no firm D call. Trimming took 2 bases from V and 5 from J, leaving 12 bases between them. CDR1 is MNHEY and CDR2 is SVGEGT in the germline V gene. This CDR3 is built from 14 residues. The CDR3 region has the DNA TGTGCCAGCAGTTACAGTTCCCGGCTTGAGACCCAGTACTTC. Translation: CASSYSSRLETQYF.

This clonotype appeared a few times. This chain links TRBV6-5 with TRBJ2-2; 9 nucleotides agree with TRBD1. Germline loops: CDR1 MNHEY, CDR2 SVGAGI. This CDR3 has 20 residues. V dropped 6 bases and J dropped 1; count of bases not matched to a gene: 18. CDR3: CASRIGDEKGQGRNTGELFF. The CDR3 DNA reads TGTGCCAGCAGGATAGGAGATGAAAAGGGACAGGGCCGGAACACCGGGGAGCTGTTTTTT.

This clonotype occurred a few times. The chain carries TRBV12-3 or TRBV12-4 and TRBJ1-1; weak D call: TRBD1 (6 bases). CDR3 length: 14 amino acids. With 0 bases removed from V and 4 bases from J, the gap between germline ends came to 9 bases. The CDR3 region is CASSLAGRGTEAFF. The CDR3 bases are TGTGCCAGCAGTTTAGCGGGCAGGGGCACTGAAGCTTTCTTT.

This clonotype was seen a handful of times. V gene TRBV9 combines with J gene TRBJ1-1; D gene ambiguous. This CDR3 is built from 14 residues. Germline CDR1 SGDLS, CDR2 YYNGEE. Trimming took off 3 bases at V and 1 base at J, with 10 bases between the two ends. The CDR3 nucleotides read TGTGCCAGCAGCGGGGATGGACGGAACACTGAAGCTTTCTTT. This sequence encodes CASSGDGRNTEAFF.

The rearrangement uses TRBV20-1 and TRBJ2-7; 8 nucleotides align to TRBD2. The V gene end was trimmed by 6 bases and the J gene end by 0 bases; junction bases not matched to a gene: 10. The CDR3 sequence is 15 residues long. CDR1 and CDR2 from the germline V gene are DFQATT and SNEGSKA (reference sequence). This CDR3 is CSARPRLASSYEQYF. DNA for the CDR3: TGCAGTGCCAGGCCCCGACTAGCGAGCTCCTACGAGCAGTACTTC.

This clonotype was detected only a few times. The CDR3, as DNA: TGTGCCAGCAGCCCCCGGAGACAGGTTAACACCGGGGAGCTGTTTTTT. Its protein is CASSPRRQVNTGELFF. V is TRBV9 and J is TRBJ2-2; possible D gene TRBD1, 6 bases. The CDR3 consists of 16 residues. Trimming took 4 bases from V and 2 from J, leaving 15 bases between them. The germline gives CDR1 SGDLS, CDR2 YYNGEE.

The J gene is TRBJ2-7, the V gene TRBV7-2, with D hard to call. The CDR3 loop spans 11 amino acids. Deletions cut 2 bases from V and 6 bases from J, with 5 bases between. Germline CDR1 and CDR2: SGHTA and FQGNSA. The chain's CDR3 is CASSLWREQYF. The CDR3 DNA reads as TGTGCCAGCAGCTTATGGCGCGAGCAGTACTTC.

The CDR3 sequence: CASSFGINEQFF. The CDR3 region has the DNA TGTGCCAGCAGTTTTGGGATTAATGAGCAGTTCTTC. V usage is TRBV12-3 or TRBV12-4 and J usage is TRBJ2-1; D gene uncertain. There are 12 residues in the CDR3. Trimming removed 3 bases from V and 7 bases from J, with 7 bases in between.

This chain uses TRBV28 with TRBJ2-7, with D perhaps TRBD1 or TRBD2 (6 bases each). The V end lost 6 bases, the J end lost 1 base, and 16 bases lay between the germline ends. The CDR3 length is 15 residues. Per the germline V gene, CDR1 is MDHEN and CDR2 is SYDVKM. The CDR3 DNA sequence: TGTGCCAGCAGGGGGAGGACAGCAGTTTCCTACGAGCAGTACTTC. As protein: CASRGRTAVSYEQYF. Using reference TRBV28 and TRBJ2-7 for the parts outside the CDR3, the full variable domain is DVKVTQSSRYLVKRTGEKVFLECVQDMDHENMFWYRQDPGLGLRLIYFSYDVKMKEKGDIPEGYSVSREKKERFSLILESASTNQTSMYLCASRGRTAVSYEQYFGPGTRLTVT.